This record covers a single T cell receptor beta chain. Its antigen is as yet unknown. The CDR3 loop spans 13 amino acids. V shed 0 bases and J shed 6 bases, with 8 bases lying between them. Germline loops: CDR1 WNHNN, CDR2 SYGVQD (reference sequence). This sample was included in a study of cytomegalovirus exposure and HLA in healthy donors. Study-level findings and limits: A list of 164 TCR beta chains associated with cytomegalovirus was given. Rarity held for most TCR sequences, but there were some public TCRs that occurred in many donors.

Assay: immunoSEQ multiplex PCR; the TCRdb copy retains only in-frame clones and omits some. The sample includes fewer than 200,000 clones, 65% to 90% of them seen just once. This chain connects TRBV10-1 to TRBJ2-5, with unresolved D. This clonotype was sampled from a woman younger than 35 in good health and CMV-seronegative. Input material: PBMCs. CDR3 loop: CASSESYQKTQYF. The CDR3 coding sequence is TGCGCCAGCAGTGAGTCATACCAGAAGACCCAGTACTTC.